The 12 T cell receptor beta chains given below trace back to one sample, sequenced in a study of blood T cell repertoires in COVID-19. Repertoires were generated with immunoSEQ multiplex PCR, while TCRdb's copy carries only in-frame clones and drops some. The profile covers around 50,000 clones, with approximately 93% appearing a single time and 1% taken by the ten largest. Material: peripheral blood. All receptors derive from a man aged 60 to 69 with COVID-19, enrolled during active disease.

The V call is TRBV5-5, the J call TRBJ2-2; 12 positions match TRBD2. J lost 5 bases, V lost 4 bases, and 9 bases had no gene match. The CDR3 consists of 17 residues. Per the germline V gene, CDR1 is SGHKS and CDR2 is YYEKEE (reference sequence). CDR3: CASSPPALAGGTGELFF. The CDR3 region has the DNA TGTGCCAGCAGCCCTCCCGCACTAGCGGGAGGTACCGGGGAGCTGTTTTTT.

The CDR3 nucleotides read TGTGCCAGCAGTGAAGCGCCCCAGGGGGTTTCACCCCTCCACTTT. It yields the protein CASSEAPQGVSPLHF. The chain has TRBV6-1 and TRBJ1-6; 7 bases align to TRBD1. V was pared by 0 bases and J by 9 bases, with 5 bases of the junction left unmatched. In germline, CDR1 is MNHNS, CDR2 SASEGT. There are 15 residues in the CDR3.

The CDR3 is CASGLVNSGGTGELFF. The CDR3 DNA is TGTGCTAGTGGTTTGGTAAATAGCGGGGGAACCGGGGAGCTGTTTTTT. The chain employs TRBV12-5 and TRBJ2-2; 9 bases match TRBD2. Germline CDR1 reads LGHNT; CDR2 reads FRNRAP. V shed 0 bases, J shed 5 bases, and the junction held 4 bases outside the gene matches. CDR3 length: 16 residues.

The chain employs TRBV19 and TRBJ2-7, with D hard to call. Germline loops: CDR1 LNHDA, CDR2 SQIVND (reference sequence). The CDR3 is 13 amino acids. Trimming cost V 4 bases and J 4 bases, with 11 bases left between them. CDR3 loop: CASSTSPLYEQYF. For the CDR3, the DNA is TGTGCCAGTAGTACCTCCCCGTTGTACGAGCAGTACTTC.

The J gene is TRBJ1-3, the V gene TRBV3-1 (or the pseudogene TRBV3-2), with D hard to call. Deletions cut 4 bases from V and 1 base from J, with 8 bases between. Germline lookup yields CDR1 LGHDT and CDR2 YNNKEL (reference sequence). The CDR3 sequence is 14 residues long. In DNA, the CDR3 is TGTGCCAGCAGCCCTCCCGGGTCTGGAAACACCATATATTTT. This encodes CASSPPGSGNTIYF.

V is TRBV7-9 and J is TRBJ1-4; D gene unclear. CDR3 length: 15 amino acids. V was pared by 0 bases and J by 5 bases, with 10 bases between. Per germline, CDR1 SEHNR and CDR2 FQNEAQ (reference sequence). DNA for the CDR3: TGTGCCAGCAGCTTAGCAAACAGCCCCAATGAAAAACTGTTTTTT. Translating it yields CASSLANSPNEKLFF.

The V gene is TRBV7-9, the J gene TRBJ1-4; D is unresolved. The CDR3 covers 13 residues. Germline CDR1 is SEHNR and CDR2 is FQNEAQ (reference sequence). V shed 3 bases and J shed 11 bases, with 13 bases lying between them. The CDR3 reads CASSLDGREKLFF. The CDR3 coding sequence is TGTGCCAGCAGCTTGGACGGGAGGGAGAAACTGTTTTTT.

This chain links TRBV7-3 with TRBJ2-1; the D gene is possibly TRBD2 (6 bases). Germline V gives CDR1 SGHTA, CDR2 FQGTGA. Between the trimmed V and J ends, which lost 5 bases and 1 base, there was a span of 12 bases. The length of the CDR3 is 15 residues. The CDR3: CASSPGGQSYNEQFF. The CDR3 DNA sequence: TGTGCCAGCAGCCCAGGAGGGCAGTCCTACAATGAGCAGTTCTTC. The complete variable domain, with remaining parts taken from reference TRBV7-3 and TRBJ2-1, reads GAGVSQTPSNKVTEKGKYVELRCDPISGHTALYWYRQSLGQGPEFLIYFQGTGAADDSGLPNDRFFAVRPEGSVSTLKIQRTERGDSAVYLCASSPGGQSYNEQFFGPGTRLTVL.

The chain recombines TRBV11-2 with TRBJ1-1; D possibly corresponds to TRBD1 (6 bases). The germline V gene has CDR1 SGHAT and CDR2 FQNNGV. Trimming cost V 1 base and J 0 bases, with 18 bases left between them. CDR3 length: 18 residues. CDR3 sequence: CASSLASPTGRMNTEAFF. The CDR3 DNA reads TGTGCCAGCAGCTTAGCGAGCCCGACAGGACGCATGAACACTGAAGCTTTCTTT.

This sequence joins TRBV7-2 and TRBJ1-1; TRBD1 aligns across 8 bases. Germline trimming cut 5 bases from V and 0 bases from J; bases unmatched to any gene: 2. In germline, CDR1 is SGHTA, CDR2 FQGNSA. The CDR3 runs 14 residues. The CDR3 DNA follows: TGTGCCAGCAGCCTGACAGGGGTGAACACTGAAGCTTTCTTT. Translation gives CASSLTGVNTEAFF.

V is TRBV5-1 and J is TRBJ1-1, with 8 bases that match TRBD1. Germline lookup yields CDR1 SGHRS and CDR2 YFSETQ. The junction had 1 base not matched to a gene; V was cut back by 0 bases and J by 6 bases. The CDR3 is 13 amino acids. CDR3: CASSLVTGAEAFF. The CDR3 nucleotides are TGCGCCAGCAGCTTGGTGACAGGGGCTGAAGCTTTCTTT.

V gene TRBV18 combines with J gene TRBJ2-7; 9 bases fit TRBD1. Germline values: CDR1 KGHSH, CDR2 LQKENI. CDR3 length: 15 amino acids. J lost 5 bases, V lost 3 bases, and 8 bases had no gene match. The CDR3 nucleotides read TGTGCCAGCTCACCTCCCTTGGGACAGGGCAACGAGCAGTACTTC. It codes for CASSPPLGQGNEQYF.